This T cell receptor (beta chain) was profiled in a study of T cells after yellow fever vaccination. UMIs were added to TCR cDNA along with a universal primer site when it was made by 5'RACE template switching. Each CDR3 protein gets one entry after TCRdb re-called the 5' RACE reads with MiXCR. This sample yields 300,000 or so distinct CDR3 sequences, of which over 10% are seen a single time; about 0.51% belongs to the top ten. Here the sequenced sample was CD4+ T cells sorted from PBMCs, taken 45 days after the yellow fever booster vaccination. This clonotype originated in a man aged 30 to 39 who received the YFV17D yellow fever vaccine.

The CDR3 loop reads CASSVGGPRENEQFF. The DNA for the CDR3 is TGTGCCAGCAGCGTTGGTGGCCCGAGGGAGAATGAGCAGTTCTTC. This chain joins TRBV9 and TRBJ2-1; maybe TRBD2 (5 bases). V was shortened by 2 bases and J by 7 bases, with 16 bases between the two germline ends. From germline, CDR1 is SGDLS and CDR2 YYNGEE. The CDR3 is 15 residues long.